These 30 T cell receptor beta chains share one sample of origin, sequenced in a study of blood T cell repertoires in COVID-19. TCRdb's table, derived via immunoSEQ multiplex PCR, lists solely in-frame clones and lacks some. Among around 300,000 clones, around nine tenths were seen once, and the ten largest hold approximately 6.8%. Sample: peripheral blood. All receptors come from a woman between 25 and 40 years old with COVID-19, enrolled during active disease.

The chain employs TRBV27 and TRBJ2-5, with TRBD2 matching over 10 bases. The ends lost 5 bases at V and 5 bases at J; junction bases unmatched: 8. Per the germline V gene, CDR1 is MNHEY and CDR2 is SMNVEV (reference sequence). The length of the CDR3 is 15 residues. The CDR3 loop reads CASSLSAGGFETQYF. The CDR3 nucleotides read TGTGCCAGCAGTCTCTCAGCGGGAGGGTTTGAGACCCAGTACTTC.

The J gene is TRBJ1-6, the V gene TRBV6-1; D is unresolved. CDR1 is MNHNS, CDR2 SASEGT, per germline. Trimming pared 2 bases from V and 4 bases from J, leaving 6 bases between. CDR3 length: 14 residues. The CDR3 bases are TGTGCCAGCAGTGAATCGGTTTATAATTCACCCCTCCACTTT. Amino acid sequence: CASSESVYNSPLHF.

The chain couples TRBV5-1 to TRBJ2-3; 7 nucleotides match TRBD1. The V gene end was trimmed by 3 bases and the J gene end by 0 bases; junction bases not matched to a gene: 7. There are 16 residues in the CDR3. Germline values: CDR1 SGHRS, CDR2 YFSETQ. The CDR3: CASSSGRQGSTDTQYF. CDR3 in DNA: TGCGCCAGCAGCTCCGGAAGACAGGGTAGCACAGATACGCAGTATTTT. The full variable domain, in which reference TRBV5-1 and TRBJ2-3 provide the parts outside the CDR3, is KAGVTQTPRYLIKTRGQQVTLSCSPISGHRSVSWYQQTPGQGLQFLFEYFSETQRNKGNFPGRFSGRQFSNSRSEMNVSTLELGDSALYLCASSSGRQGSTDTQYFGPGTRLTVL.

Written as DNA, the CDR3 is TGTGCCAGCAGCCCCCGCCTTGGACAGGGCGGGGGAAACACCATATATTTT. It is translated as CASSPRLGQGGGNTIYF. The V gene is TRBV5-4, the J gene TRBJ1-3; 8 nucleotides match TRBD1. Germline loops: CDR1 SGHNT, CDR2 YYREEE (reference sequence). The CDR3 is 17 residues long. V lost 4 bases to trimming and J lost 4 bases; unmatched junction nucleotides: 13.

The chain is built from TRBV30 and TRBJ1-2, with TRBD1 matching over 7 bases. This CDR3 has 13 residues. Germline V gene sequence: CDR1 GTSNPN, CDR2 SVGIG (reference sequence). Germline trimming cut 8 bases from V and 4 bases from J; bases unmatched to any gene: 10. This CDR3 reads CARDRDTGYGYTF. As DNA, the CDR3 is TGTGCCCGCGACAGGGATACGGGCTATGGCTACACCTTC.

The chain has TRBV5-1 and TRBJ2-3; 7 nucleotides align to TRBD1. J lost 3 bases, V lost 4 bases, and 8 bases had no gene match. Germline CDR1 is SGHRS and CDR2 is YFSETQ. The CDR3 has 15 amino acids. The CDR3 nucleotides are TGCGCCAGCAGCCTTCAAGGACAGGTGACAGATACGCAGTATTTT. It translates to CASSLQGQVTDTQYF.

The chain recombines TRBV12-3 or TRBV12-4 with TRBJ2-5; possible D gene TRBD1, 5 bases. Trimming cost V 6 bases and J 1 base, with 9 bases left between them. There are 13 residues in the CDR3. CDR3 sequence: CASRKGRQETQYF. The CDR3 DNA reads as TGTGCCAGCAGGAAGGGGCGCCAAGAGACCCAGTACTTC.

The V gene is TRBV28, the J gene TRBJ1-1; 7 nucleotides agree with TRBD1. The CDR3 is 15 amino acids. The J segment lost 1 base and the V segment lost 5 bases, leaving 7 bases of the junction unmatched. CDR1 and CDR2 from the germline V gene are MDHEN and SYDVKM. The CDR3 region is CASSPGDRENTEAFF. The CDR3 DNA reads TGTGCCAGCAGTCCGGGGGACAGAGAGAACACTGAAGCTTTCTTT.

The rearrangement uses TRBV19 and TRBJ1-5, with 10 bases matching TRBD1. Germline lookup yields CDR1 LNHDA and CDR2 SQIVND (reference sequence). The trim removed 4 bases at V and 9 bases at J, leaving 3 bases unmatched. CDR3 length: 13 residues. The CDR3 protein is CASSSRDRGPQHF. For the CDR3, the DNA is TGTGCCAGTAGTAGTCGGGACAGGGGGCCCCAGCATTTT.

V and J are TRBV19 and TRBJ1-5; TRBD1 agrees at 7 bases. Germline CDR1 reads LNHDA; CDR2 reads SQIVND (reference sequence). The CDR3 covers 13 residues. V lost 7 bases and J lost 2; bases outside the gene matches: 2. The CDR3 loop is CASTGGRNQPQHF. The CDR3, as DNA: TGTGCCAGTACAGGGGGGCGCAATCAGCCCCAGCATTTT.

This clone was counted at least ten times. The chain links TRBV30 to TRBJ2-3; 8 bases align to TRBD2. This CDR3 has 16 amino acids. Trimming cost V 0 bases and J 2 bases; bases outside gene matches: 7. Germline V lookup: CDR1 GTSNPN, CDR2 SVGIG (reference sequence). The CDR3 nucleotides are TGTGCCTGGAGTGTTGTGAGCGGGAGTTCCACAGATACGCAGTATTTT. It codes for CAWSVVSGSSTDTQYF.

The chain combines TRBV29-1 with TRBJ2-5; D is possibly TRBD1 (6 bases). Trimming left V 6 bases short and J 5 bases short, with 10 bases between. Germline V gene sequence: CDR1 SQVTM, CDR2 ANQGSEA. The length of the CDR3 is 11 residues. The CDR3 DNA reads TGCAGCGTCCACAGGGTTGAGACCCAGTACTTC. The encoded protein is CSVHRVETQYF.

V gene TRBV7-9 combines with J gene TRBJ2-2; TRBD2 agrees at 9 bases. The CDR3 is 15 amino acids. Germline-derived CDR1 and CDR2 are SEHNR and FQNEAQ (reference sequence). V shed 2 bases and J 4 bases; nucleotides not matched to a gene: 2. This chain's CDR3 is CASSLSSGSTGELFF. Written as DNA, the CDR3 is TGTGCCAGCAGCTTAAGTAGCGGGAGCACCGGGGAGCTGTTTTTT.

The chain is built from TRBV5-5 and TRBJ2-7, with a tentative D call TRBD2 (5 bases). Trimming left V 1 base short and J 3 bases short, with 17 bases between. Per the germline V gene, CDR1 is SGHKS and CDR2 is YYEKEE (reference sequence). The CDR3 spans 16 residues. The CDR3 DNA follows: TGTGCCAGCAGCTTGAGCAGCGCGGGCCTCAGCTACGAGCAGTACTTC. Its protein is CASSLSSAGLSYEQYF. The full variable domain, in which reference TRBV5-5 and TRBJ2-7 provide the parts outside the CDR3, is DAGVTQSPTHLIKTRGQQVTLRCSPISGHKSVSWYQQVLGQGPQFIFQYYEKEERGRGNFPDRFSARQFPNYSSELNVNALLLGDSALYLCASSLSSAGLSYEQYFGPGTRLTVT.

The V call is TRBV18, the J call TRBJ2-2; the match to TRBD1 covers 10 bases. Germline V lookup: CDR1 KGHSH, CDR2 LQKENI. Trimming removed 3 bases from V and 6 bases from J; junction bases left unmatched: 1. This CDR3 is 14 amino acids long. The chain's CDR3 is CASSPGTGAGELFF. CDR3 nucleotide sequence: TGTGCCAGCTCACCTGGGACAGGGGCCGGGGAGCTGTTTTTT.

The CDR3 region has the DNA TGTGCCAGCAGCTTGAGTGGAGGCTACGAGCAGTACTTC. This encodes CASSLSGGYEQYF. The chain uses TRBV7-2 and TRBJ2-7; D is perhaps TRBD2 (5 bases). V lost 3 bases and J 3 bases, leaving 9 bases between the germline ends. The CDR3 has 13 residues. In germline, CDR1 is SGHTA, CDR2 FQGNSA.

This chain joins TRBV5-1 and TRBJ1-4; 10 positions agree with TRBD1. The CDR3 runs to 14 residues. The V gene's germline CDR1 is SGHRS and CDR2 YFSETQ. The ends lost 3 bases at V and 8 bases at J; junction bases unmatched: 4. The CDR3 sequence: CASSWGQGWEKLFF. Written as DNA, the CDR3 is TGCGCCAGCAGCTGGGGACAGGGGTGGGAAAAACTGTTTTTT.

The V call is TRBV7-9, the J call TRBJ1-2; 9 nucleotides line up with TRBD1. The V gene end was trimmed by 5 bases and the J gene end by 7 bases; junction bases not matched to a gene: 11. This CDR3 comprises 15 residues. In germline, CDR1 is SEHNR, CDR2 FQNEAQ (reference sequence). The DNA for the CDR3 is TGTGCCAGCAGCCAAGCATCCCTGGGACAGGGTGGCTACACCTTC. Translating it yields CASSQASLGQGGYTF.

J is TRBJ1-4 and V is TRBV10-1; D possibly corresponds to TRBD1 (5 bases). Germline-derived CDR1 and CDR2 are WNHNN and SYGVQD (reference sequence). The CDR3 has 13 residues. The V end was cut by 5 bases, the J end by 3 bases, with 7 bases between. The CDR3 sequence is CASSPQANEKLFF. DNA for the CDR3: TGCGCCAGCAGTCCACAGGCTAATGAAAAACTGTTTTTT.

The CDR3 nucleotides are TGTGCCAGCAGCCTACTAGCGGGAGAGAATGAGCAGTTCTTC. Residues: CASSLLAGENEQFF. The chain employs TRBV4-2 and TRBJ2-1; 11 positions agree with TRBD2. The CDR3 is 14 residues long. The J segment lost 7 bases and the V segment lost 4 bases, leaving 3 bases of the junction unmatched. Germline-derived CDR1 and CDR2 are LGHNA and YNFKEQ.

This chain connects TRBV4-1 to TRBJ1-4, with D maybe TRBD1 (5 bases). Per the germline V gene, CDR1 is MGHRA and CDR2 is YSYEKL. This CDR3 is 16 amino acids long. Trimming removed 0 bases at V and 3 bases at J, with 11 bases between. The CDR3 region has the DNA TGCGCCAGCAGCCAAGATCTCGCAGGGCCTAATGAAAAACTGTTTTTT. It translates to CASSQDLAGPNEKLFF.

In this sample, this clone turned up once. The CDR3 reads CASSKETREWYEQYF. In nucleotides, the CDR3 is TGTGCCAGCAGCAAAGAGACCCGGGAGTGGTACGAGCAGTACTTC. The rearrangement uses TRBV21-1 and TRBJ2-7; the table calls TRBD2, which could not be checked here. TRBV21-1 is a listed pseudogene. CDR3 length: 15 amino acids.

The table lists this clone with a count of one. The chain combines TRBV9 with TRBJ1-1; the D gene is possibly TRBD1 (6 bases). CDR1 and CDR2 (germline): SGDLS, YYNGEE. The CDR3 totals 14 residues. Trimming left V 4 bases short and J 4 bases short, with 14 bases between. CDR3 residues: CASSLKGGGTEAFF. CDR3 sequence (DNA): TGTGCCAGCAGCCTAAAAGGGGGGGGCACTGAAGCTTTCTTT.

Concerning this clone itself: An end of the junction does not agree with germline; a read error may underlie this. This sample also contains other DNA sequences that code for the same CDR3. This chain joins TRBV4-1 and TRBJ2-2, with D perhaps matching TRBD1 (6 bases). In germline, CDR1 is MGHRA, CDR2 YSYEKL. The CDR3 runs to 15 residues. The CDR3 region is CASSTGQQNTGELFF. The DNA of the CDR3 is TGCGCCAGCAGCACCGGACAGCAGAACACCGGGGAACTGTTTTTT.

This clone came up many times. The chain joins TRBV6-2 or TRBV6-3 to TRBJ2-3, with a weak D call TRBD2 (6 bases). With 5 bases removed from V and 4 bases from J, the gap between germline ends came to 13 bases. This CDR3 is built from 14 residues. CDR1 is MNHEY and CDR2 is SVGEGT in the germline V gene. CDR3 amino acids: CASSGPGTSDTQYF. The CDR3, as DNA: TGTGCCAGCAGTGGACCCGGGACTTCAGATACGCAGTATTTT.

The V call is TRBV29-1, the J call TRBJ2-1; unclear D gene. The V end was cut by 4 bases, the J end by 7 bases, with 11 bases between. CDR1 and CDR2 (germline): SQVTM, ANQGSEA. The CDR3 contains 12 residues. The CDR3 DNA sequence: TGCAGCGTTGTGCGTTCCGCGAATGAGCAGTTCTTC. Translated, it gives CSVVRSANEQFF.

Concerning this clone itself: Other DNA sequences from this sample encode an identical CDR3 as well. The CDR3 sequence is CASSYSSGYNEQFF. Here the CDR3 DNA reads TGTGCCAGCAGTTACTCTAGCGGGTACAATGAGCAGTTCTTC. The V gene is TRBV6-6, the J gene TRBJ2-1; 7 bases align to TRBD2. The CDR3 runs 14 residues. Per the germline V gene, CDR1 is MNHNY and CDR2 is SVGAGI (reference sequence). Losses at the gene ends were 0 bases for V and 4 bases for J; bases not matched to a gene: 0.

This clone appeared once. This rearrangement joins TRBV7-3 to TRBJ2-7; D is perhaps TRBD1 (6 bases). V was shortened by 5 bases and J by 6 bases, with 23 bases between the two germline ends. The CDR3 extends over 16 amino acids. From germline, CDR1 is SGHTA and CDR2 FQGTGA. The CDR3 reads CASSPNPPGTILEQYF. The DNA of the CDR3 is TGTGCCAGCAGCCCCAATCCTCCTGGGACAATCCTCGAGCAGTACTTC.

The chain joins TRBV11-2 to TRBJ1-2; 8 nucleotides align to TRBD1. V was pared by 4 bases and J by 3 bases, with 1 base of the junction left unmatched. The CDR3 totals 13 residues. Germline V gene data show CDR1 as SGHAT and CDR2 as FQNNGV. The CDR3 protein is CASSSTGDYGYTF. CDR3 DNA sequence: TGTGCCAGCAGCTCGACAGGGGACTATGGCTACACCTTC.

The rearrangement links TRBV2 to TRBJ1-5; tentatively, D is TRBD1 (5 bases). Trimming cost V 4 bases and J 0 bases, with 10 bases left between them. Germline V gene lookup returns CDR1 SNHLY and CDR2 FYNNEI. The CDR3 is made up of 15 amino acids. CDR3 in amino acids: CASSALTDSNQPQHF. The CDR3 DNA sequence: TGTGCCAGCAGTGCCCTGACAGATAGCAATCAGCCCCAGCATTTT. Based on the CDR3 plus reference TRBV2 and TRBJ1-5, the full variable domain is EPEVTQTPSHQVTQMGQEVILRCVPISNHLYFYWYRQILGQKVEFLVSFYNNEISEKSEIFDDQFSVERPDGSNFTLKIRSTKLEDSAMYFCASSALTDSNQPQHFGDGTRLSIL.